This TCR beta chain was sequenced during a study of immune evolution from preneoplasia to lung adenocarcinoma. Germline assignment: CDR1 GTSNPN and CDR2 SVGIG (reference sequence). The CDR3 is made up of 12 amino acids. V was trimmed by 4 bases and J by 2 bases, leaving 9 bases between them. Profiled with immunoSEQ multiplex PCR; TCRdb holds only in-frame clones, not every one. Among fewer than 50,000 clones listed, roughly 80% were seen once. The chain uses TRBV30 and TRBJ2-7; TRBD1 is a possible D gene (6 bases). This TCR was recovered from a person aged 55 to 70 with lung adenocarcinoma. The sequencing input was FFPE invasive lung adenocarcinoma tissue. The CDR3 DNA is TGTGCCTGGAACAGGGAGACCTACGAGCAGTACTTC. This encodes CAWNRETYEQYF.